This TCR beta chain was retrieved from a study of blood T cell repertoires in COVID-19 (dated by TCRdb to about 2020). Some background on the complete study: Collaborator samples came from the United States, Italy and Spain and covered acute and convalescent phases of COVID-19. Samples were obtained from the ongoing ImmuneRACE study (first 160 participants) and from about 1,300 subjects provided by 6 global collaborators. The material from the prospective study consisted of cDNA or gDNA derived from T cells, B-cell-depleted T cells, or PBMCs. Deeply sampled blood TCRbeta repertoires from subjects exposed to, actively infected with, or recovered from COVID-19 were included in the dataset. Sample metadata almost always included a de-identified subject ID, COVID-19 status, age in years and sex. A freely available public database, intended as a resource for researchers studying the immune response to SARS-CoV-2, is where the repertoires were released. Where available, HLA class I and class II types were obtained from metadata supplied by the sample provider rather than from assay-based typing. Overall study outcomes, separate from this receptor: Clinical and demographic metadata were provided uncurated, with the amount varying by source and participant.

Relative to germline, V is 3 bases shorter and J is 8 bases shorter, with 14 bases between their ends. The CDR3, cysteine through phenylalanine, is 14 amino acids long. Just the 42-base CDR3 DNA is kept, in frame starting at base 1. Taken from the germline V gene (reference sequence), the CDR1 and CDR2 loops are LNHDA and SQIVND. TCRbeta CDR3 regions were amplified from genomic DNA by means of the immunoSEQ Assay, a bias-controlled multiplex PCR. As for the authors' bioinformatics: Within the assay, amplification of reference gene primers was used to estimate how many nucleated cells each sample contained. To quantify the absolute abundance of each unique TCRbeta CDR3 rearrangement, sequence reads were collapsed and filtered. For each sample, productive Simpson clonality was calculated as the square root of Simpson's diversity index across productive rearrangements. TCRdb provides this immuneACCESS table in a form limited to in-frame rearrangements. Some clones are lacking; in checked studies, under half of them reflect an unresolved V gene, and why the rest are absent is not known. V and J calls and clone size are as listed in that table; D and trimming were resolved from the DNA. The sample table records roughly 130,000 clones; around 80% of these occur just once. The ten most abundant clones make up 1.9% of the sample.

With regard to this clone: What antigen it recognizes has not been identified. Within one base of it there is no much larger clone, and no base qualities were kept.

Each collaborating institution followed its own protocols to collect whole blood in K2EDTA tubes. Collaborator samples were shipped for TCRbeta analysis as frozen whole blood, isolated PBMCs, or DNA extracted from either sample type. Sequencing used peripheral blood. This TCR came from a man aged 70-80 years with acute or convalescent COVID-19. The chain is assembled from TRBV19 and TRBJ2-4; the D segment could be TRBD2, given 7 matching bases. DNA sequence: TGTGCCAGTAGTATTGGGGGGGGCCCGGACATTCAGTACTTC. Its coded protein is CASSIGGGPDIQYF.